These 18 T cell receptor beta chains share one sample of origin, sequenced in a study of T cell responses to AZD1222 COVID-19 vaccine. Generated by immunoSEQ multiplex PCR, the TCRdb table keeps only in-frame clones and is missing some. The profile covers over 100,000 clones, with around 90% appearing a single time and around 0.98% taken by the ten largest. The specimen was peripheral blood, collected 28 days after the second AZD1222 dose. Receptors originate from an adult who received the AZD1222 COVID-19 vaccine.

CDR3 in amino acids: CASSLEISTEAFF. CDR3 DNA: TGCGCCAGCAGCTTGGAGATTTCCACTGAAGCTTTCTTT. This chain joins TRBV5-1 and TRBJ1-1; D is undetermined. Germline V gene data show CDR1 as SGHRS and CDR2 as YFSETQ. V gave up 0 bases and J gave up 4 bases, with 7 bases separating them. The CDR3 runs to 13 residues.

The table lists this clone with a few counts. J is TRBJ2-7 and V is TRBV27, with D maybe TRBD1 (5 bases). This CDR3 spans 14 amino acids. V was shortened by 2 bases and J by 3 bases, with 11 bases between the two germline ends. Germline loops: CDR1 MNHEY, CDR2 SMNVEV (reference sequence). The CDR3, as DNA: TGTGCCAGCAGTTTACAGGGCCAGTACTACGAGCAGTACTTC. Translating it yields CASSLQGQYYEQYF.

The CDR3: CASTKNPPAGGEETQYF. The CDR3 DNA follows: TGCGCCAGCACCAAAAACCCCCCTGCGGGAGGCGAAGAGACCCAGTACTTC. The chain carries TRBV5-1 and TRBJ2-5; 8 bases are shared with TRBD2. The germline gives CDR1 SGHRS, CDR2 YFSETQ. This CDR3 region has 17 residues. The trim removed 6 bases at V and 3 bases at J, leaving 16 bases unmatched.

The chain uses TRBV5-6 and TRBJ1-1; D remains ambiguous. The CDR3 has 11 residues. Trimming removed 2 bases from V and 7 bases from J, with 6 bases in between. Per germline, CDR1 SGHDT and CDR2 YYEEEE. This CDR3 reads CASSFMFEAFF. The CDR3 nucleotides read TGTGCCAGCAGCTTTATGTTTGAAGCTTTCTTT. The whole variable domain, remainder taken from reference TRBV5-6 and TRBJ1-1, is DAGVTQSPTHLIKTRGQQVTLRCSPKSGHDTVSWYQQALGQGPQFIFQYYEEEERQRGNFPDRFSGHQFPNYSSELNVNALLLGDSALYLCASSFMFEAFFGQGTRLTVV.

V usage is TRBV30 and J usage is TRBJ1-1; D may be TRBD1 (5 bases). CDR3 length equals 13 residues. V was cut by 1 base and J by 0 bases, with 6 bases left in between. Germline-derived CDR1 and CDR2 are GTSNPN and SVGIG (reference sequence). DNA of the CDR3: TGTGCCTGGAGTGGACAGCTGAACACTGAAGCTTTCTTT. Its translation is CAWSGQLNTEAFF.

This clone was picked up a small number of times. The CDR3 loop reads CASSLAGDDYEQYF. Written as DNA, the CDR3 is TGTGCCAGCAGCTTGGCCGGGGACGACTACGAGCAGTACTTC. This chain uses TRBV5-6 with TRBJ2-7, with D perhaps TRBD1 or TRBD2 (5 bases each). The V and J ends lost 0 bases and 3 bases respectively, with 10 bases between them. This CDR3 spans 14 amino acids. In germline, CDR1 is SGHDT, CDR2 YYEEEE.

The chain employs TRBV5-1 and TRBJ2-1; D call uncertain. Trimming stripped 4 bases from V and 8 bases from J, with 10 bases between. This CDR3 contains 12 residues. CDR1 and CDR2 (germline): SGHRS, YFSETQ. CDR3 region: CASSIPKDEQFF. The CDR3 DNA reads as TGCGCCAGCAGCATCCCCAAGGATGAGCAGTTCTTC.

As DNA, the CDR3 is TGTGCCAGCGGCGAGGGTCTGGGTTATGGCTACACCTTC. The encoded protein is CASGEGLGYGYTF. V usage is TRBV6-5 and J usage is TRBJ1-2, with D hard to call. This CDR3 region has 13 residues. The germline V gene has CDR1 MNHEY and CDR2 SVGAGI. Trimming removed 8 bases at V and 5 bases at J, with 15 bases between.

V usage is TRBV6-5 and J usage is TRBJ2-3, with D unresolved. The germline CDR1 and CDR2 sequences are MNHEY and SVGAGI. The CDR3 contains 11 residues. V was cut by 2 bases and J by 4 bases, with 1 base left in between. The CDR3: CASSYPDTQYF. The CDR3 DNA follows: TGTGCCAGCAGTTACCCAGATACGCAGTATTTT.

The gene calls are TRBV10-3 and TRBJ1-2; D ambiguous. This CDR3 is 17 amino acids long. The germline gives CDR1 ENHRY, CDR2 SYGVKD. The V end was cut by 5 bases, the J end by 2 bases, with 21 bases between. CDR3 protein: CAISPSAQRAQNYGYTF. CDR3 sequence (DNA): TGTGCCATCAGTCCTTCAGCCCAGAGGGCGCAGAACTATGGCTACACCTTC.

V usage is TRBV7-9 and J usage is TRBJ1-1; D gene unclear. The CDR3 has 12 amino acids. Germline lookup yields CDR1 SEHNR and CDR2 FQNEAQ (reference sequence). V lost 6 bases and J 1 base, leaving 6 bases between the germline ends. The CDR3 region is CASSQENTEAFF. CDR3 DNA: TGTGCCAGCAGTCAGGAGAACACTGAAGCTTTCTTT.

This sequence joins TRBV15 and TRBJ1-5; perhaps TRBD1 as D (6 bases). The CDR3 runs 14 residues. CDR1 is LNHNV, CDR2 YYDKDF, per germline (reference sequence). V shed 3 bases and J shed 7 bases, with 13 bases lying between them. The CDR3 DNA is TGTGCCACCAGCAGTCGTACAGGGCCCCAGCCCCAGCATTTT. It is translated as CATSSRTGPQPQHF.

The chain carries TRBV4-2 and TRBJ2-7, with D perhaps matching TRBD1 (6 bases). The CDR3 sequence is 15 residues long. The V gene's germline CDR1 is LGHNA and CDR2 YNFKEQ. Trimming pared 3 bases from V and 4 bases from J, leaving 16 bases between. The CDR3 nucleotides read TGTGCCAGCAGCCACGAAGGGGGTGTGGGGTACGAGCAGTACTTC. Encoded protein: CASSHEGGVGYEQYF.

V and J are TRBV24-1 and TRBJ2-5, with 8 bases lining up with TRBD2. This CDR3 comprises 13 residues. The germline CDR1 and CDR2 sequences are KGHDR and SFDVKD. After removal of 6 bases from V and 2 bases from J, the junction contained 1 base not matched to a gene. In DNA form, the CDR3 reads TGTGCCACCAGTAAGCGGGGGCAAGAGACCCAGTACTTC. This sequence encodes CATSKRGQETQYF.

The chain couples TRBV7-9 to TRBJ1-1; unclear D gene. CDR3 length equals 12 residues. The germline V gene encodes CDR1 SEHNR and CDR2 FQNEAQ (reference sequence). V shed 3 bases and J shed 3 bases, with 5 bases lying between them. The CDR3 nucleotides read TGTGCCAGCAGCTTTCCCTACACTGAAGCTTTCTTT. Translated: CASSFPYTEAFF.

The V gene is TRBV5-1, the J gene TRBJ2-7; D is possibly TRBD2 (7 bases). The CDR3 has 13 amino acids. V lost 0 bases and J 4 bases, leaving 8 bases between the germline ends. The germline CDR1 and CDR2 sequences are SGHRS and YFSETQ. The CDR3 loop reads CASSLEGGYEQYF. DNA for the CDR3: TGCGCCAGCAGCTTGGAGGGGGGGTACGAGCAGTACTTC.

The chain couples TRBV18 to TRBJ2-1, with a weak D call TRBD2 (6 bases). Trimming removed 3 bases at V and 6 bases at J, with 12 bases between. The CDR3 length is 14 residues. CDR1 is KGHSH and CDR2 is LQKENI in the germline V gene. Here the CDR3 DNA reads TGTGCCAGCTCACCCCCAGAGGGAGGCAATGAGCAGTTCTTC. This encodes CASSPPEGGNEQFF.

The J gene is TRBJ1-1, the V gene TRBV19; D is unresolved. This CDR3 is built from 15 residues. V dropped 0 bases and J dropped 1 base, with 9 bases sitting between them. Germline lookup yields CDR1 LNHDA and CDR2 SQIVND (reference sequence). The CDR3 DNA follows: TGTGCCAGTAGTATAGATGGGGAAACGAACACTGAAGCTTTCTTT. This translates into CASSIDGETNTEAFF.